This T cell receptor (beta chain) comes out of a study of graft-versus-host responses after intestinal transplantation (dated by TCRdb to about 2021). In the study overall: Recipients received multivisceral, liver-intestinal, or isolated intestinal transplants. Every recipient was given anti-thymocyte globulin induction, followed by approximately three years of maintenance tacrolimus and steroids. After intestinal transplantation, graft-versus-host and host-versus-graft alloreactive T cell clones were followed in the graft, circulation and bone marrow using bulk TCR-beta CDR3 sequencing. Alloreactive clones were identified by sequencing pre-transplant mixed lymphocyte reaction products and comparing these products with unstimulated pre-transplant donor and recipient T cells. The cohort enrolled some 25 intestinal transplant recipients including one retransplant, and a few patients lacking pretransplant specimens were excluded. Donor T cell macrochimerism was defined as a peak of at least 4% donor T cells among recipient peripheral blood mononuclear cells. Rather than being sequenced by the commercial service, samples from a few later patients were sequenced in-house on an Illumina MiSeq and processed with MiXCR. General findings and caveats noted by the study authors: GvH clones were detected in recipient bone marrow, and some appeared earlier in ileal mucosa or blood, consistent with an intestinal mucosal origin. Peak levels of circulating GvH clones were associated with declines in HvG clones early after transplant. In patients with donor T cell macrochimerism, the allografts had high GvH to HvG T cell clonal ratios. Conclusions were limited by the relatively low number and heterogeneity of intestinal transplant patients.

This sample's time point label indicates: cells obtained before transplantation from donor or recipient. CD3+CD4+ and CD3+CD8+ populations were FACS-sorted from unstimulated pre-transplant donor and recipient cells taken from spleen or lymph nodes. Regarding this clone: No antigen is known for it. Base qualities were left out, and no much larger clone turns up one base away.

The method behind the library was the immunoSEQ multiplex PCR assay. For most patients, genomic DNA was isolated with the Qiagen DNeasy Blood and Tissue Kit and sent frozen to Adaptive Biotechnologies for TCR sequencing. Adaptive Biotechnologies carried out high-throughput TCR-beta CDR3 sequencing of genomic DNA for most patients. The authors' analysis ran thus. TCR sequencing data for around 19 patients were retrieved from Adaptive's ImmunoSEQ software; a few other patients were processed with MiXCR and VDJtools. CD4 versus CD8 sorting errors were corrected by removing sequences found in both subsets at a frequency ratio below 5:1. CDR3 nucleotide sequences shared between donor and recipient were removed because their origin could not be assigned. At least 2-fold expansion over unstimulated cells and a minimum CFSE-low frequency of 0.002% (template counts) or 0.001% (read counts) were required for clones to be classified as alloreactive. Mappable clones were those detected in sequenced pre-transplant spleen, lymph node, or MLR CFSE-low populations of the donor or recipient. Cumulative frequency of alloreactive clones was calculated as a percentage of all sequences weighted by copy number. Imported from immuneACCESS, the table was reduced by TCRdb to in-frame sequences with V and J called. These copies leave out some clones; in studies compared against another copy, an unresolved V gene accounts for under half, and the cause of the remainder is not known. D and trimming come from the DNA, and the V and J calls and clone size come from that table. Here the sample has tens of thousands of clones; around 96% occur a single time. The leading ten clones occupy roughly 0.22% of the sample.

The source was unstimulated CD8+ T cells sorted from spleen or lymph node cells, collected before transplant. This receptor was taken from a human donor who was the organ donor for an intestinal transplant.

The CDR3 region reads CASSLGFRENMNTEAFF. At the DNA level, the sequence is TGCGCCAGCAGCTTGGGGTTCAGGGAAAATATGAACACTGAAGCTTTCTTT. The rearranged segments are TRBV5-1 and TRBJ1-1; a weak D assignment points to TRBD1 (5 bases agree). Including the terminal cysteine and phenylalanine, the CDR3 comprises 17 residues. Just the 51-base CDR3 DNA is kept, in frame starting at base 1. The germline V gene specifies SGHRS as CDR1 and YFSETQ as CDR2. A distance of 15 bases separates the germline ends of V and J, which lose 0 bases and 0 bases respectively.